These T cell receptor beta chains were read from a single sample in a study of control samples from healthy donors and cancer patients. TCRdb keeps only in-frame clones here, not all; method: immunoSEQ multiplex PCR. This repertoire shows 100,000 to 150,000 clones, 85% to 95% found once; its top ten account for roughly 0.54%. The sequenced sample was PBMCs. These receptor sequences come from a man older than 75 with head and neck cancer. CDR3s include the opening cysteine and the closing phenylalanine or tryptophan. The D gene is left open where the match is weak. The size entry is marked missing in some rows and otherwise reads once, few, many or a size class.

J | size | D | V | CDR3 | DNA
TRBJ2-3 | . | . | TRBV23-1 | CASSQSSTDTQYF | TGCGCCAGCAGTCAATCTAGCACAGATACGCAGTATTTT
TRBJ2-7 | few | . | TRBV6-2/TRBV6-3 | CASSFSYEQYF | TGTGCCAGCAGTTTCTCCTACGAGCAGTACTTC
TRBJ2-1 | once | TRBD1 | TRBV11-2 | CASSPRQGNEQFF | TGTGCCAGCAGCCCGAGACAGGGTAATGAGCAGTTCTTC
TRBJ1-6 | . | . | TRBV2 | CASSVRYGGLNSPLHF | TGTGCCAGCAGTGTCCGATACGGCGGGCTTAATTCACCCCTCCACTTT
TRBJ2-7 | few | . | TRBV4-1 | CASSQGGMTYEQYF | TGCGCCAGCAGCCAAGGAGGGATGACCTACGAGCAGTACTTC
TRBJ1-1 | . | . | TRBV7-9 | CASSLVPRDTEAFF | TGTGCCAGCAGCTTAGTCCCACGGGACACTGAAGCTTTCTTT
TRBJ2-1 | . | . | TRBV5-6 | CASRARSSYNEQFF | TGTGCCAGCAGGGCGCGGTCCTCCTACAATGAGCAGTTCTTC
TRBJ1-6 | . | . | TRBV4-1 | CASSQEAGFSSPLHF | TGCGCCAGCAGCCAAGAGGCAGGGTTTAGTTCACCCCTCCACTTT
TRBJ2-1 | . | . | TRBV29-1 | CSVVTGPLGEQFF | TGCAGCGTGGTGACTGGCCCCCTTGGCGAGCAGTTCTTC
TRBJ1-2 | . | . | TRBV9 | CASSGRGEWYGYTF | TGTGCCAGCAGCGGTCGGGGGGAATGGTATGGCTACACCTTC
TRBJ2-4 | . | . | TRBV9 | CASSVDSASNIQYF | TGTGCCAGCAGCGTAGATAGTGCTTCGAACATTCAGTACTTC
TRBJ1-4 | . | . | TRBV18 | CASSPRVGEKLFF | TGTGCCAGCTCACCGCGGGTCGGTGAAAAACTGTTTTTT
TRBJ2-4 | . | . | TRBV9 | CASSAALGAKNIQYF | TGTGCCAGCAGCGCCGCACTGGGGGCCAAAAACATTCAGTACTTC
TRBJ2-5 | . | TRBD1 | TRBV3-1/TRBV3-2 | CASSQSYRGVQETQYF | TGTGCCAGCAGCCAAAGTTACAGGGGGGTCCAAGAGACCCAGTACTTC
TRBJ2-1 | . | . | TRBV10-2 | CASSDYNEQFF | TGCGCCAGCAGTGATTACAATGAGCAGTTCTTC
TRBJ2-2 | . | TRBD2 | TRBV6-5 | CASTTTSGNTGELFF | TGTGCCAGCACCACGACTAGCGGGAACACCGGGGAGCTGTTTTTT
TRBJ1-1 | . | . | TRBV3-1/TRBV3-2 | CASSQDERGASVYADGHTEAFF | TGTGCCAGCAGCCAAGATGAGAGGGGCGCGTCGGTTTATGCGGATGGCCACACTGAAGCTTTCTTT
TRBJ2-7 | . | . | TRBV7-2 | CASSLGRAYEQYF | TGTGCCAGCAGCTTAGGCCGAGCCTACGAGCAGTACTTC
TRBJ2-3 | . | . | TRBV19 | CASKLADTQYF | TGTGCCAGTAAGTTAGCAGATACGCAGTATTTT
TRBJ2-7 | once | . | TRBV7-2 | CATGDHYEQYF | TGTGCCACCGGGGATCACTACGAGCAGTACTTC
TRBJ2-7 | . | . | TRBV20-1 | CSASTSYEQYF | TGCAGTGCTAGTACCTCCTACGAGCAGTACTTC
TRBJ2-1 | . | TRBD2 | TRBV9 | CASGLADFYNEQFF | TGTGCCAGCGGACTAGCGGATTTCTACAATGAGCAGTTCTTC
TRBJ1-3 | . | TRBD1 | TRBV3-1/TRBV3-2 | CASSLSTGVTGNTIYF | TGTGCCAGCAGCCTATCTACAGGGGTAACTGGAAACACCATATATTTT
TRBJ1-5 | . | . | TRBV10-2 | CASSRPSQPQHF | TGCGCCAGCAGTCGCCCGAGTCAGCCCCAGCATTTT
TRBJ2-5 | few | . | TRBV5-4 | CASSTRQSGQETQYF | TGTGCCAGCAGCACGCGTCAATCTGGGCAAGAGACCCAGTACTTC
TRBJ1-2 | . | TRBD1 | TRBV7-9 | CASSLATGVNYGYTF | TGTGCCAGCAGCTTAGCCACAGGGGTGAACTATGGCTACACCTTC
TRBJ1-6 | . | . | TRBV4-3 | CASSRENRDNSPLHF | TGCGCCAGCAGTAGGGAGAACAGGGATAATTCACCCCTCCACTTT
TRBJ2-5 | . | . | TRBV11-2 | CASSFGAGQETQYF | TGTGCCAGCAGCTTTGGAGCGGGCCAAGAGACCCAGTACTTC
TRBJ2-3 | . | . | TRBV30 | CAWSPKGEGGGDTQYF | TGTGCCTGGAGTCCCAAGGGGGAGGGAGGTGGAGATACGCAGTATTTT
TRBJ2-3 | . | . | TRBV5-4 | CASSFRVPSTDTQYF | TGTGCCAGCAGCTTTAGAGTGCCTAGCACAGATACGCAGTATTTT
TRBJ2-1 | . | . | TRBV7-9 | CASSFNLADSKFF | TGTGCCAGCAGCTTTAATTTAGCGGATAGCAAGTTCTTC
TRBJ2-3 | . | . | TRBV5-4 | CASSLDAGPSTDTQYF | TGTGCCAGCAGCTTGGATGCAGGTCCTAGCACAGATACGCAGTATTTT
TRBJ1-2 | . | . | TRBV9 | CASSAGTRGGYTF | TGTGCCAGCAGTGCTGGGACCAGGGGTGGCTACACCTTC
TRBJ1-5 | . | . | TRBV5-1 | CASSPRGGNQPQHF | TGCGCCAGCAGCCCCCGGGGGGGGAATCAGCCCCAGCATTTT
TRBJ1-1 | . | . | TRBV12-3/TRBV12-4 | CASSLAGHSEAFF | TGTGCCAGCAGTTTAGCGGGGCACTCTGAAGCTTTCTTT
TRBJ1-4 | . | TRBD1 | TRBV5-1 | CASSTLQGGNEKLFF | TGCGCCAGCAGCACCCTACAGGGGGGTAATGAAAAACTGTTTTTT
TRBJ1-4 | . | . | TRBV30 | CAWSAKGQSHEKLFF | TGTGCCTGGAGTGCCAAAGGACAGTCGCATGAAAAACTGTTTTTT
TRBJ1-1 | . | . | TRBV19 | CASSGGVNTEAFF | TGTGCCAGTAGTGGGGGGGTGAACACTGAAGCTTTCTTT
TRBJ1-1 | . | . | TRBV7-9 | CASSFTGDTEAFF | TGTGCCAGCAGCTTTACCGGAGACACTGAAGCTTTCTTT
TRBJ2-3 | . | TRBD2 | TRBV4-1 | CASSRGLAGGLSTDTQYF | TGCGCCAGCAGCCGGGGACTAGCGGGAGGGCTAAGCACAGATACGCAGTATTTT
TRBJ2-1 | . | . | TRBV12-3/TRBV12-4 | CASTTRRGNEQFF | TGTGCCAGCACCACCCGCCGGGGCAATGAGCAGTTCTTC
TRBJ2-1 | medium-sized | TRBD2 | TRBV6-5 | CASSYWTSGGYNEQFF | TGTGCCAGCAGTTACTGGACTAGCGGGGGTTACAATGAGCAGTTCTTC
TRBJ2-7 | . | . | TRBV11-2 | CASSYAVRQYF | TGTGCCAGCAGCTACGCCGTCAGGCAGTACTTC
TRBJ1-2 | . | . | TRBV7-8 | CASSSSRLKPRDGYTF | TGTGCCAGCAGCTCATCTAGACTGAAACCCAGGGATGGCTACACCTTC
TRBJ1-3 | . | . | TRBV18 | CASSPVSDDAYF | TGTGCCAGCTCACCAGTCTCGGACGACGCATATTTT
TRBJ2-3 | . | TRBD2 | TRBV24-1 | CATNGGTTDTQYF | TGTGCCACCAACGGGGGGACCACAGATACGCAGTATTTT
TRBJ2-1 | . | TRBD2 | TRBV10-3 | CAISVPPSGVHNEQFF | TGTGCCATCAGTGTTCCTCCTAGCGGGGTCCACAATGAGCAGTTCTTC
TRBJ1-5 | . | . | TRBV6-2/TRBV6-3 | CASSYSGVQDSNQPQHF | TGTGCCAGCAGTTACTCGGGCGTGCAGGATAGCAATCAGCCCCAGCATTTT
TRBJ2-3 | . | . | TRBV2 | CASSENPRLADTQYF | TGTGCCAGCAGTGAAAACCCTCGACTGGCAGATACGCAGTATTTT
TRBJ1-4 | once | . | TRBV3-1/TRBV3-2 | CASSQEAPNEKLFF | TGTGCCAGCAGCCAAGAGGCCCCGAATGAAAAACTGTTTTTT
TRBJ2-3 | . | . | TRBV5-1 | CASSLEGLGAQYF | TGCGCCAGCAGCTTGGAAGGTTTGGGAGCGCAGTATTTT
TRBJ1-1 | once | . | TRBV28 | CASSLSAKDEAFF | TGTGCCAGCAGTTTATCGGCAAAGGATGAAGCTTTCTTT
TRBJ1-5 | once | . | TRBV15 | CATSLRGHQPQHF | TGTGCCACCAGCCTCCGAGGGCATCAGCCCCAGCATTTT